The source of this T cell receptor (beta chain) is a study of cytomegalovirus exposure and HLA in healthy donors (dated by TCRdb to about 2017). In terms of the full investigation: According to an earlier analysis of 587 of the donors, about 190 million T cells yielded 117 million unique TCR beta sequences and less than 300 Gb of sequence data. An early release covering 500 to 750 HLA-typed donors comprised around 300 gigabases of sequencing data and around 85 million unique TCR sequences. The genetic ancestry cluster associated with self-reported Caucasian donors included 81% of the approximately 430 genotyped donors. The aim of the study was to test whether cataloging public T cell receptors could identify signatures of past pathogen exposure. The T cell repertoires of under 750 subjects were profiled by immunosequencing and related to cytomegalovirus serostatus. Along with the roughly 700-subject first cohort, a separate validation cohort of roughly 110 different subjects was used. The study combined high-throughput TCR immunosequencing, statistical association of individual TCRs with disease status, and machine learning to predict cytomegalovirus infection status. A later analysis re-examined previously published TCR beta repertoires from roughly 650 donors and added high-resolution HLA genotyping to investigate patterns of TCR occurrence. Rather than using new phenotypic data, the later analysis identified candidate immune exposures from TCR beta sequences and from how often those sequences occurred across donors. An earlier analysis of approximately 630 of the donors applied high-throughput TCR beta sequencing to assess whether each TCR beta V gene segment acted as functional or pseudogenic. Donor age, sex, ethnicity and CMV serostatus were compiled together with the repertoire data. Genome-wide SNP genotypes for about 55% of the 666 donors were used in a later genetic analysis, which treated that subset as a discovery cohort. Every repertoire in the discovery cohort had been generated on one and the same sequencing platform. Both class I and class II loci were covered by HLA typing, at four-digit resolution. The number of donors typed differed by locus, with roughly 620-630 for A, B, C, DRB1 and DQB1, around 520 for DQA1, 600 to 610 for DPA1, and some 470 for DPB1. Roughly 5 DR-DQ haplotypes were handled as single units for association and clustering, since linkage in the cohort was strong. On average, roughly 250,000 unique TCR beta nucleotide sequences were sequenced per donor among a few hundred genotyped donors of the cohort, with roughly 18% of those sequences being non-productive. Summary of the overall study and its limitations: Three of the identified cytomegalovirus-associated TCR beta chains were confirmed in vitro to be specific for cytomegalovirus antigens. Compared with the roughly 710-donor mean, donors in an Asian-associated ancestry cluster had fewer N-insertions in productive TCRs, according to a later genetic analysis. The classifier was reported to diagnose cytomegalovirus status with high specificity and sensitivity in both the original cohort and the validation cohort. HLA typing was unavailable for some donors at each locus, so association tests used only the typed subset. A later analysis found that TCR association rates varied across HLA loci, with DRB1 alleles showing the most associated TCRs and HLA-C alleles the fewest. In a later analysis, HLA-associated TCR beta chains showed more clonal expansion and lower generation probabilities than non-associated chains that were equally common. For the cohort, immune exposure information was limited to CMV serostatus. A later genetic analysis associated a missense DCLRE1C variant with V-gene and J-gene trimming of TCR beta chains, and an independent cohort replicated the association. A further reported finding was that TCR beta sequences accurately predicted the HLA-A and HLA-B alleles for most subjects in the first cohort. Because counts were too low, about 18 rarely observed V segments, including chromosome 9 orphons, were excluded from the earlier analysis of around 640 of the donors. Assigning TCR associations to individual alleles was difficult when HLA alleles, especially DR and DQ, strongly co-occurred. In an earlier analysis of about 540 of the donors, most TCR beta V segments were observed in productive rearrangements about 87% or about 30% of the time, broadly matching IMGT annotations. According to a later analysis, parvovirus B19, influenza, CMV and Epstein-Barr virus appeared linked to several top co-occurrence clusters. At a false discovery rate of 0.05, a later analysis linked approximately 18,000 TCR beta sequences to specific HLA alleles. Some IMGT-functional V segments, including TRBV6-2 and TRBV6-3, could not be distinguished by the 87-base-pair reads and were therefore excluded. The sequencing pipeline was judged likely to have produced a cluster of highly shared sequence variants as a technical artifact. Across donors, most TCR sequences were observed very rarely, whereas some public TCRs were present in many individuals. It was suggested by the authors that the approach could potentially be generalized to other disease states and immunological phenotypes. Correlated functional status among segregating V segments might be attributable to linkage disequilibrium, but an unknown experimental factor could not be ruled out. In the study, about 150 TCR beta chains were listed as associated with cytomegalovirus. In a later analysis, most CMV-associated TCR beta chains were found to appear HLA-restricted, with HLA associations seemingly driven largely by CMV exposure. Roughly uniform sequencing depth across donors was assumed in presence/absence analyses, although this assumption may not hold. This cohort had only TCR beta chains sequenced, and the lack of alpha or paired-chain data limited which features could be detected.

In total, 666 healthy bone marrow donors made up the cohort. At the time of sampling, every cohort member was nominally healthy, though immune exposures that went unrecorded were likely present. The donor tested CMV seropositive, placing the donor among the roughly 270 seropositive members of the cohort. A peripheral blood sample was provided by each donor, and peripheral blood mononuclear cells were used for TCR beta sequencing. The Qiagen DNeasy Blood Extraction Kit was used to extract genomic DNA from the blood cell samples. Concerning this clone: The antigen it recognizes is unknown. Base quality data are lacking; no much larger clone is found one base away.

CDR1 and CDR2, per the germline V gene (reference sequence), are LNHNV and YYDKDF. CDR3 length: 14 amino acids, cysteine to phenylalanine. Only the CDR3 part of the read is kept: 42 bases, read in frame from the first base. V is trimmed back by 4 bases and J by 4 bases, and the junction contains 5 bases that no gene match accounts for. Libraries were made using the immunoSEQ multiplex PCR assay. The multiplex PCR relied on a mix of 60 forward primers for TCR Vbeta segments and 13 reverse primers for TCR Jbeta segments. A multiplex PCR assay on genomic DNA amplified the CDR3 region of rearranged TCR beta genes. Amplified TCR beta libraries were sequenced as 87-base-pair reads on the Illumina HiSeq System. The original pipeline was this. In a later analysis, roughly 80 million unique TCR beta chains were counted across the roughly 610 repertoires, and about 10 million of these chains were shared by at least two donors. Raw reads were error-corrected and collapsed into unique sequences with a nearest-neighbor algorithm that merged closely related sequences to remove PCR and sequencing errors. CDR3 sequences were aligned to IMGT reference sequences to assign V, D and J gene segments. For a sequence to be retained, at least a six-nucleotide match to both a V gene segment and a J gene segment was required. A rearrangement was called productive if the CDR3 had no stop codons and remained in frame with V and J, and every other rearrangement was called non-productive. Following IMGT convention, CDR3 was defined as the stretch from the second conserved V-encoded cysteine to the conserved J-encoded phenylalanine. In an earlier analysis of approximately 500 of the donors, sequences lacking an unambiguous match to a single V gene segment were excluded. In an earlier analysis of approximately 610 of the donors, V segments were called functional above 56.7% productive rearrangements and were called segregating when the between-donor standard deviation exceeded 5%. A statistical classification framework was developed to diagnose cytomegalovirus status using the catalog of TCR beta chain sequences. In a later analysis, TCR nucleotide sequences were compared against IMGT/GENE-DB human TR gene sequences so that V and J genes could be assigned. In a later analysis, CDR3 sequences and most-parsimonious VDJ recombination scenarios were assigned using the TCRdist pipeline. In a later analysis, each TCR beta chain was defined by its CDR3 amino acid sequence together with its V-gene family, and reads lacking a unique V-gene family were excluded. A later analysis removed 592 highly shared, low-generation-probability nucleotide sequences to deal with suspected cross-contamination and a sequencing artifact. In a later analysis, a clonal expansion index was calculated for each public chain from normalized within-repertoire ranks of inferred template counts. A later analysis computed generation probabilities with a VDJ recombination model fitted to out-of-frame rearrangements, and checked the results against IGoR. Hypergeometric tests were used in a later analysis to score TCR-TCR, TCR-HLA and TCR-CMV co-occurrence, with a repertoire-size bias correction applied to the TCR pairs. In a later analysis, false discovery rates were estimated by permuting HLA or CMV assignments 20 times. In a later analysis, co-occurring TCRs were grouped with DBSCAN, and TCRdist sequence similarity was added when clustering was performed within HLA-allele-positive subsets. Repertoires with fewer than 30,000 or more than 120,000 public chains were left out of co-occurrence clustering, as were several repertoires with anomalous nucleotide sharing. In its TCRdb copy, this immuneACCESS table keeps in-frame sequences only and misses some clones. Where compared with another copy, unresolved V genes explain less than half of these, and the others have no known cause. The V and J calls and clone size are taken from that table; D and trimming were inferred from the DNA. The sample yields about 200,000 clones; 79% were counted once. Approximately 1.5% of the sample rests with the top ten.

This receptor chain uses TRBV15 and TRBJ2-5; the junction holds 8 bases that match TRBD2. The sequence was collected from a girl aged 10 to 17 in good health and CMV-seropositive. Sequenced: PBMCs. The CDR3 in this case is CATSTGGGGETQYF. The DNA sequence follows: TGTGCCACCAGCACCGGGGGGGGCGGAGAGACCCAGTACTTC.